The 25 T cell receptor beta chains below come from one sample, sequenced in a study of T-cell memory formation after mild COVID-19. TCRdb passed the 5' RACE reads through MiXCR, listing each CDR3 protein once. Here the sample spans 150,000 or so distinct CDR3 sequences, roughly 15% being singletons. Sequencing input: PBMCs or a T cell subset sorted from them (not recorded which). The receptors originated from an adult woman who had mild COVID-19 (a few samples of this study predate the infection). Cell type and time point are not known.

This clonotype has only a few counts. The rearrangement joins TRBV5-6 to TRBJ2-3; D gene unclear. V lost 4 bases and J 4 bases, leaving 10 bases between the germline ends. Germline CDR1 reads SGHDT; CDR2 reads YYEEEE. This CDR3 has 13 amino acids. The CDR3: CASSQAHADTQYF. CDR3 in DNA: TGTGCCAGCAGCCAAGCCCACGCAGATACGCAGTATTTT.

The rearrangement links TRBV5-4 to TRBJ2-7; TRBD2 agrees at 12 bases. The trim removed 1 base at V and 0 bases at J, leaving 8 bases unmatched. Germline V lookup: CDR1 SGHNT, CDR2 YYREEE (reference sequence). This CDR3 spans 18 amino acids. The CDR3 region is CASSLSQLAGGFSYEQYF. In DNA, the CDR3 is TGTGCCAGCAGCTTGTCCCAACTAGCGGGAGGATTCTCCTACGAGCAGTACTTC.

This clonotype was observed a few times. The chain employs TRBV7-2 and TRBJ1-1; D is uncertain. The CDR3 totals 13 residues. CDR1 and CDR2 (germline): SGHTA, FQGNSA. V lost 3 bases and J 5 bases, leaving 10 bases between the germline ends. The CDR3 spells CASSFRGNTEAFF. In DNA, the CDR3 is TGTGCCAGCAGCTTTCGGGGTAATACTGAAGCTTTCTTT. The variable domain in full, completed from reference TRBV7-2 and TRBJ1-1, reads GAGVSQSPSNKVTEKGKDVELRCDPISGHTALYWYRQSLGQGLEFLIYFQGNSAPDKSGLPSDRFSAERTGGSVSTLTIQRTQQEDSAVYLCASSFRGNTEAFFGQGTRLTVV.

This clonotype was found a few times. The V and J genes are TRBV5-1 and TRBJ2-5; possibly TRBD2 for D (7 bases). V gave up 1 base and J gave up 3 bases, with 13 bases separating them. The CDR3 totals 15 residues. CDR1 is SGHRS and CDR2 is YFSETQ in the germline V gene. The CDR3 DNA is TGCGCCAGCAGCTTGAGGGGGGACTACAAAGAGACCCAGTACTTC. It codes for CASSLRGDYKETQYF.

This rearrangement joins TRBV7-9 to TRBJ2-4; D may be TRBD2 (6 bases). The CDR3 has 19 amino acids. Between the trimmed V and J ends, which lost 5 bases and 0 bases, there was a span of 23 bases. Germline loops: CDR1 SEHNR, CDR2 FQNEAQ (reference sequence). The CDR3 is CASSGRGILLFEAKNIQYF. CDR3 DNA sequence: TGTGCCAGCAGCGGCCGGGGGATCCTCTTATTCGAAGCCAAAAACATTCAGTACTTC.

This sequence joins TRBV4-1 and TRBJ2-1; TRBD2 matches at 9 bases. The germline gives CDR1 MGHRA, CDR2 YSYEKL. Unmatched junction bases numbered 5, after V lost 1 base and J lost 4 bases. This CDR3 is built from 16 residues. The CDR3 here is CASSQGAGGGYNEQFF. Here the CDR3 DNA reads TGCGCCAGCAGCCAAGGGGCGGGAGGGGGTTACAATGAGCAGTTCTTC.

The sample holds a few counts of this clonotype. The rearrangement joins TRBV19 to TRBJ2-7, with 10 bases aligning to TRBD1. The V segment lost 7 bases and the J segment 5 bases; nucleotides outside the gene matches: 8. The CDR3 is 14 residues long. Germline V CDR1 and CDR2: LNHDA, SQIVND (reference sequence). DNA for the CDR3: TGTGCCAGTAAACCGGGACAGGGGTCCCACGAGCAGTACTTC. It specifies CASKPGQGSHEQYF.

The chain joins TRBV3-1 to TRBJ2-5, with D unclear. Looked up from germline, CDR1 is LGHDT and CDR2 is YNNKEL (reference sequence). Trimming cost V 4 bases and J 5 bases, with 5 bases left between them. The CDR3 runs to 11 residues. The CDR3 spells CASSRHETQYF. CDR3 sequence (DNA): TGTGCCAGCAGCCGCCACGAGACCCAGTACTTC.

This clonotype appeared many times. The chain combines TRBV5-1 with TRBJ2-5, with a possible D match to TRBD1 (6 bases). Per the germline V gene, CDR1 is SGHRS and CDR2 is YFSETQ. The V and J ends lost 0 bases and 7 bases respectively, with 19 bases between them. CDR3 length equals 16 residues. CDR3 protein: CASSLGSIYPRGTQYF. The CDR3, as DNA: TGCGCCAGCAGCTTGGGGTCTATTTATCCCAGGGGGACCCAGTACTTC.

The chain couples TRBV9 to TRBJ2-7; 14 bases are a match to TRBD2. CDR1 SGDLS and CDR2 YYNGEE come from the germline V gene. Trimming at V came to 3 bases and at J to 4 bases, leaving 6 bases not matched to a gene. CDR3 length: 16 amino acids. CDR3 sequence (DNA): TGTGCCAGCAGCGCCCGAGGGACTAGCGGGAGTTACGAGCAGTACTTC. This translates into CASSARGTSGSYEQYF.

The V call is TRBV24-1, the J call TRBJ2-3; D tentatively reads TRBD1 or TRBD2 (5 bases each). V was cut by 2 bases and J by 1 base, with 9 bases left in between. Germline V gene lookup returns CDR1 KGHDR and CDR2 SFDVKD. This CDR3 has 15 amino acids. CDR3 residues: CATSDWGPGTDTQYF. The CDR3 DNA reads as TGTGCCACCAGTGATTGGGGACCGGGCACAGATACGCAGTATTTT.

The CDR3: CASSPAGTSVADTQYF. The CDR3 DNA reads TGCGCCAGCAGCCCCGCCGGGACTAGCGTTGCAGATACGCAGTATTTT. The chain joins TRBV5-1 to TRBJ2-3; the match to TRBD2 covers 10 bases. CDR1 is SGHRS, CDR2 YFSETQ, per germline. Germline trimming cut 4 bases from V and 4 bases from J; bases unmatched to any gene: 9. The CDR3 is made up of 16 amino acids.

The genes are TRBV18 and TRBJ2-3, with D perhaps TRBD2 (5 bases). Germline CDR1 is KGHSH and CDR2 is LQKENI. The V gene lost 2 bases and the J gene lost 6 bases, with 15 bases spanning the gap. There are 15 residues in the CDR3. This chain's CDR3 is CASSPIGLLLDTQYF. In nucleotides, the CDR3 is TGTGCCAGCTCACCAATAGGACTGCTTCTTGATACGCAGTATTTT. The whole variable domain, remainder taken from reference TRBV18 and TRBJ2-3, is NAGVMQNPRHLVRRRGQEARLRCSPMKGHSHVYWYRQLPEEGLKFMVYLQKENIIDESGMPKERFSAEFPKEGPSILRIQQVVRGDSAAYFCASSPIGLLLDTQYFGPGTRLTVL.

CDR3 sequence: CASSPSGGTYNSPLHF. The DNA for the CDR3 is TGCGCCAGCAGCCCGTCTGGGGGTACCTATAATTCACCCCTCCACTTT. This chain links TRBV5-1 with TRBJ1-6; perhaps TRBD1 as D (5 bases). The CDR3 consists of 16 residues. CDR1 and CDR2 from the germline V gene are SGHRS and YFSETQ. Trimming pared 4 bases from V and 2 bases from J, leaving 13 bases between.

This clonotype showed up many times. The rearrangement uses TRBV2 and TRBJ2-3; the D is unclear. The V and J ends lost 2 bases and 0 bases respectively, with 12 bases between them. Germline V gives CDR1 SNHLY, CDR2 FYNNEI. This CDR3 is built from 16 residues. CDR3 amino acids: CASSELAVTSTDTQYF. The DNA for the CDR3 is TGTGCCAGCAGTGAACTGGCGGTAACTAGCACAGATACGCAGTATTTT.

J is TRBJ2-2 and V is TRBV15; TRBD1 matches at 10 bases. V dropped 8 bases and J dropped 7; count of bases not matched to a gene: 7. This CDR3 comprises 14 residues. Per germline, CDR1 LNHNV and CDR2 YYDKDF (reference sequence). The CDR3, as DNA: TGTGCCACCGCCTCGGACAGGGGGAGCGGGGAGCTGTTTTTT. Its protein is CATASDRGSGELFF. Full variable domain (remainder filled in from reference TRBV15 and TRBJ2-2): DAMVIQNPRYQVTQFGKPVTLSCSQTLNHNVMYWYQQKSSQAPKLLFHYYDKDFNNEADTPDNFQSRRPNTSFCFLDIRSPGLGDTAMYLCATASDRGSGELFFGEGSRLTVL.

This clonotype was seen a handful of times. The chain joins TRBV29-1 to TRBJ2-3, with D possibly matching TRBD2 (6 bases). The V gene's germline CDR1 is SQVTM and CDR2 ANQGSEA. Deletions cut 2 bases from V and 0 bases from J, with 18 bases between. This CDR3 spans 17 amino acids. Here the CDR3 reads CSVETGGFYTSTDTQYF. In DNA form, the CDR3 reads TGCAGCGTTGAAACAGGAGGGTTTTACACGAGCACAGATACGCAGTATTTT.

This clonotype was found a few times. This chain's CDR3 is CASSPRTSGIEYNEQFF. Written as DNA, the CDR3 is TGTGCCAGCAGCCCCAGGACTAGCGGGATCGAATACAATGAGCAGTTCTTC. The chain combines TRBV7-2 with TRBJ2-1, with 12 bases matching TRBD2. This CDR3 comprises 17 residues. Trimming took 5 bases from V and 4 from J; bases not matched to a gene: 9. CDR1 is SGHTA, CDR2 FQGNSA, per germline.

The chain has TRBV13 and TRBJ1-5; D gene uncertain. The CDR3 runs to 12 residues. CDR1 is PRHDT, CDR2 FYEKMQ, per germline (reference sequence). V lost 2 bases and J 8 bases, leaving 7 bases between the germline ends. The CDR3 DNA follows: TGTGCCAGCAGCTTAATTGGCGAGCCCCAGCATTTT. It codes for CASSLIGEPQHF.

This clonotype was counted many times. The chain has TRBV6-5 and TRBJ2-7, with TRBD1 matching 11 bases. Germline V gives CDR1 MNHEY, CDR2 SVGAGI. V was clipped by 8 bases and J by 3 bases; unmatched bases: 6. This CDR3 is built from 14 residues. In nucleotides, the CDR3 is TGTGCCAGCCGCGTCGGGACAGGGGGCTACGAGCAGTACTTC. This sequence encodes CASRVGTGGYEQYF.

In this sample, this clonotype turned up a few times. The V gene is TRBV7-9, the J gene TRBJ1-4, with D maybe TRBD1 (5 bases). Germline V gene lookup returns CDR1 SEHNR and CDR2 FQNEAQ (reference sequence). CDR3 length: 15 residues. V was clipped by 4 bases and J by 4 bases, with 13 bases between them. The CDR3 nucleotides are TGTGCCAGCAGCTCATCAGGGTGGGGTAATGAAAAACTGTTTTTT. Translation: CASSSSGWGNEKLFF.

CDR3 nucleotides: TGTGCCAGCTCCCTCCTATACACCGGGGAGCTGTTTTTT. Translated, it gives CASSLLYTGELFF. This sequence joins TRBV5-6 and TRBJ2-2; D gene unclear. Germline-derived CDR1 and CDR2 are SGHDT and YYEEEE. The CDR3 sequence is 13 residues long. Trimming left V 7 bases short and J 3 bases short, with 10 bases between.

The V and J genes are TRBV25-1 and TRBJ2-7, with 9 bases identical to TRBD2. Germline lookup yields CDR1 MGHDK and CDR2 SYGVNS. The length of the CDR3 is 14 residues. J gave up 3 bases and V 4 bases, and 4 bases lay outside the gene matches. DNA of the CDR3: TGTGCCAGCAGTGGGGCGGGGGGGGACTACGAGCAGTACTTC. This encodes CASSGAGGDYEQYF.

This clonotype was picked up a small number of times. CDR3 in DNA: TGCGCCAGCAGCCCAAGAGCGGGCGTCTACAATGAGCAGTTCTTC. Amino acid sequence: CASSPRAGVYNEQFF. The chain carries TRBV5-1 and TRBJ2-1; a possible D gene is TRBD2 (6 bases). CDR1 and CDR2 (germline): SGHRS, YFSETQ. The CDR3 is 15 residues long. Deletions cut 4 bases from V and 3 bases from J, with 14 bases between.

This clonotype was seen only a few times. The chain recombines TRBV20-1 with TRBJ2-2; 11 positions match TRBD1. V shed 4 bases and J 2 bases; nucleotides not matched to a gene: 6. The CDR3 loop spans 16 amino acids. Germline CDR1 DFQATT, CDR2 SNEGSKA (reference sequence). The CDR3 coding sequence is TGCAGTGCTACGGCTGGGACAGGGGGTAACACCGGGGAGCTGTTTTTT. Translating gives CSATAGTGGNTGELFF.